These 21 T cell receptor beta chains originate from one sample sequenced in a study of blood T cells in healthy people across ages. Sample-barcoded 5' priming and a J-beta primer mix drove a second PCR of roughly 6 to 12 cycles. In TCRdb, the 5' RACE reads were re-called with MiXCR into one record per CDR3 protein. This sample has over a million distinct CDR3 sequences; approximately 38% occur once, and the top ten carry 7.9%. Sequencing was performed on blood. The receptors were sampled from a woman in her late teens or twenties in good health.

This clonotype showed up just a few times. This chain connects TRBV5-1 to TRBJ2-1; 16 bases match TRBD2. The germline gives CDR1 SGHRS, CDR2 YFSETQ. V gave up 4 bases and J gave up 4 bases; unmatched junction bases: 8. CDR3 length: 18 amino acids. CDR3 in amino acids: CASSTGTSGGGFYNEQFF. CDR3 bases: TGCGCCAGCAGCACCGGGACTAGCGGGGGGGGGTTTTACAATGAGCAGTTCTTC.

This clonotype was detected a few times. V usage is TRBV29-1 and J usage is TRBJ2-3, with D perhaps being TRBD1 or TRBD2 (5 bases each). The V end lost 3 bases, the J end lost 10 bases, and 14 bases lay between the germline ends. The germline V gene encodes CDR1 SQVTM and CDR2 ANQGSEA. This CDR3 comprises 12 residues. CDR3 DNA sequence: TGCAGCGTTGATAGTGGGACGGACTCGCAGTATTTT. This codes for CSVDSGTDSQYF.

This clonotype has only a few counts. This chain joins TRBV4-2 and TRBJ2-3; 8 bases are a match to TRBD2. This CDR3 is 16 amino acids long. V shed 4 bases, J shed 5 bases, and the junction held 11 bases outside the gene matches. In germline, CDR1 is LGHNA, CDR2 YNFKEQ. CDR3 loop: CASSRSPTGGQDTQYF. In DNA, the CDR3 is TGTGCCAGCAGCCGGAGTCCTACGGGGGGGCAAGATACGCAGTATTTT.

This rearrangement joins TRBV25-1 to TRBJ1-4; D gene ambiguous. Germline V lookup: CDR1 MGHDK, CDR2 SYGVNS. V was clipped by 2 bases and J by 0 bases, with 4 bases between them. This CDR3 contains 14 residues. The CDR3 loop is CASSELTTNEKLFF. CDR3 in DNA: TGTGCCAGCAGTGAACTAACAACTAATGAAAAACTGTTTTTT.

This clonotype has more than one count but fewer than ten. The rearrangement links TRBV12-3 or TRBV12-4 to TRBJ2-5; 7 bases are a match to TRBD1. Trimming cost V 6 bases and J 2 bases; bases outside gene matches: 6. The CDR3 has 14 residues. The CDR3 DNA is TGTGCCAGCAGCCAACAGGGGAATCAAGAGACCCAGTACTTC. Translating it yields CASSQQGNQETQYF.

The J gene is TRBJ2-7, the V gene TRBV7-2; a possible D gene is TRBD2 (7 bases). The CDR3 has 14 residues. V was clipped by 4 bases and J by 4 bases, with 14 bases between them. The germline CDR1 and CDR2 sequences are SGHTA and FQGNSA. CDR3 residues: CASSWAGALYEQYF. The DNA for the CDR3 is TGTGCCAGCAGCTGGGCGGGGGCGCTATACGAGCAGTACTTC. Together with reference TRBV7-2 and TRBJ2-7, the CDR3 gives the full variable domain: GAGVSQSPSNKVTEKGKDVELRCDPISGHTALYWYRQSLGQGLEFLIYFQGNSAPDKSGLPSDRFSAERTGGSVSTLTIQRTQQEDSAVYLCASSWAGALYEQYFGPGTRLTVT.

The chain recombines TRBV15 with TRBJ1-5; 7 bases match TRBD1. Unmatched junction bases numbered 3, after V lost 1 base and J lost 0 bases. The CDR3 sequence is 16 residues long. Per germline, CDR1 LNHNV and CDR2 YYDKDF (reference sequence). CDR3 sequence: CATSRGGQYSNQPQHF. CDR3 DNA: TGTGCCACCAGCAGAGGGGGACAGTATAGCAATCAGCCCCAGCATTTT.

This clonotype occurred a few times. This chain links TRBV10-3 with TRBJ2-2; maybe TRBD1 (5 bases). The CDR3 is made up of 15 amino acids. V gave up 0 bases and J gave up 5 bases, with 10 bases separating them. The germline CDR1 and CDR2 sequences are ENHRY and SYGVKD. Here the CDR3 reads CAISESQGWTGELFF. CDR3 DNA sequence: TGTGCCATCAGTGAGTCGCAGGGTTGGACCGGGGAGCTGTTTTTT.

This clonotype was found a few times. The chain couples TRBV7-9 to TRBJ2-1, with 13 positions matching TRBD2. The V segment lost 2 bases and the J segment 5 bases; nucleotides outside the gene matches: 9. Per the germline V gene, CDR1 is SEHNR and CDR2 is FQNEAQ (reference sequence). CDR3 length: 18 residues. The CDR3 reads CASSLSSGLAGVHNEQFF. CDR3 DNA sequence: TGTGCCAGCAGCTTAAGCTCAGGACTAGCGGGAGTCCACAATGAGCAGTTCTTC.

V usage is TRBV28 and J usage is TRBJ1-2, with a tentative D call TRBD1 (6 bases). The CDR3 consists of 14 residues. Per the germline V gene, CDR1 is MDHEN and CDR2 is SYDVKM. V dropped 5 bases and J dropped 0 bases, with 10 bases sitting between them. This CDR3 reads CASSRDTTNYGYTF. CDR3 bases: TGTGCCAGCAGTAGGGACACAACTAACTATGGCTACACCTTC.

The chain has TRBV14 and TRBJ2-1, with D perhaps TRBD2 (6 bases). Trimming removed 0 bases at V and 5 bases at J, with 14 bases between. Germline-derived CDR1 and CDR2 are SGHDN and FVKESK. The CDR3 is 16 residues long. The CDR3 nucleotides read TGTGCCAGCAGCCAAGATGAAGCGGGTGGCGACAATGAGCAGTTCTTC. As protein: CASSQDEAGGDNEQFF.

This rearrangement joins TRBV2 to TRBJ2-4; D perhaps matches TRBD1 (5 bases). With the DNA end fitting TRBJ2-5 better, the J assignment may be wrong. This CDR3 is built from 15 residues. Germline lookup yields CDR1 SNHLY and CDR2 FYNNEI. The CDR3 region is CASSALTDSKETQYF. The CDR3 nucleotides are TGTGCCAGCAGTGCCTTGACAGACTCTAAAGAGACCCAGTACTTC.

This clonotype was seen only a few times. This sequence joins TRBV5-6 and TRBJ2-2; D gene unclear. Germline values: CDR1 SGHDT, CDR2 YYEEEE. The germline V and J ends were trimmed by 0 bases and 6 bases, with 6 bases remaining between them. There are 13 residues in the CDR3. CDR3 DNA: TGTGCCAGCAGCTTGGCGAGCCCCGGGGAGCTGTTTTTT. Its translation: CASSLASPGELFF.

V gene TRBV20-1 combines with J gene TRBJ2-3; D gene ambiguous. Trimming took off 6 bases at V and 6 bases at J, with 19 bases between the two ends. Germline CDR1 reads DFQATT; CDR2 reads SNEGSKA (reference sequence). There are 14 residues in the CDR3. The CDR3 sequence is CSALPHYDTDTQYF. In DNA form, the CDR3 reads TGCAGTGCCCTCCCCCACTACGATACCGATACGCAGTATTTT.

The chain combines TRBV10-3 with TRBJ1-1, with 8 bases matching TRBD1. V trimming: 1 base; J trimming: 4 bases; junction bases outside the gene matches: 8. The CDR3 is 16 residues long. Germline CDR1 and CDR2: ENHRY and SYGVKD. CDR3 sequence (DNA): TGTGCCATCAGTGAGTTCCCGGGACAGGTGACCACTGAAGCTTTCTTT. It specifies CAISEFPGQVTTEAFF.

Only one count was recorded for this clonotype. V gene TRBV20-1 combines with J gene TRBJ1-4; perhaps TRBD1 as D (5 bases). The V gene's germline CDR1 is DFQATT and CDR2 SNEGSKA (reference sequence). The CDR3 spans 14 residues. Trimming cost V 5 bases and J 2 bases, with 12 bases left between them. For the CDR3, the DNA is TGCAGTGCTTCTGGGGGAGGGACTAATGAAAAACTGTTTTTT. Translating it yields CSASGGGTNEKLFF.

In its sample, this clonotype was seen a few times. DNA for the CDR3: TGTGCCAGCAGCGTAGTGGGGGCGTACTATGGCTACACCTTC. This sequence encodes CASSVVGAYYGYTF. V and J are TRBV9 and TRBJ1-2; maybe TRBD1 (6 bases). The CDR3 spans 14 residues. Trimming stripped 0 bases from V and 3 bases from J, with 9 bases between. Germline lookup yields CDR1 SGDLS and CDR2 YYNGEE.

The rearrangement joins TRBV27 to TRBJ2-7, with D perhaps matching TRBD2 (5 bases). Trimming cost V 0 bases and J 1 base, with 10 bases left between them. The CDR3 covers 15 residues. The germline gives CDR1 MNHEY, CDR2 SMNVEV (reference sequence). The CDR3 spells CASSLSDGGSYEQYF. The CDR3 DNA is TGTGCCAGCAGTTTATCCGACGGCGGGTCCTACGAGCAGTACTTC.

In this sample, this clonotype turned up once. The V gene is TRBV12-3 or TRBV12-4, the J gene TRBJ2-7; D is unresolved. The last part of the DNA fits TRBJ2-5 better; the J call may be wrong. The CDR3 is 15 amino acids. Written as DNA, the CDR3 is TGTGCCAGCAGTTTTTCGACCGATTTTAAGGAGACCCAGTACTTC. Amino acids: CASSFSTDFKETQYF.

This clonotype has ten or more counts. The rearrangement joins TRBV29-1 to TRBJ2-1, with 9 bases that match TRBD2. Per the germline V gene, CDR1 is SQVTM and CDR2 is ANQGSEA. Unmatched junction bases numbered 4, after V lost 7 bases and J lost 3 bases. CDR3 length: 13 residues. This chain's CDR3 is CSGSGRNYNEQFF. CDR3 coding DNA: TGCAGCGGAAGCGGGAGGAACTACAATGAGCAGTTCTTC.

The gene calls are TRBV27 and TRBJ1-2; D gene uncertain. Deletions cut 4 bases from V and 2 bases from J, with 8 bases between. The CDR3 is made up of 13 amino acids. Germline CDR1 MNHEY, CDR2 SMNVEV (reference sequence). CDR3 DNA sequence: TGTGCCAGCAGTTGTGGACTCAACTATGGCTACACCTTC. Translating it yields CASSCGLNYGYTF.